Following are 26 T cell receptor beta chains from one sample sequenced in a study of shared clonotypes between healthy human individuals. Sequencing used immunoSEQ multiplex PCR; TCRdb keeps in-frame clones, though not all of them. The sample records roughly 2.4 million clones, 95% being singletons. Sequencing was done on a sample of naive CD4+ T cells sorted from blood. The subset is: CD45RA+ positively selected. The receptors stem from a young man in good health.

This clone has just one count. V gene TRBV6-6 combines with J gene TRBJ2-7; D is undetermined. The CDR3 totals 15 residues. V was pared by 0 bases and J by 2 bases, with 11 bases between. Germline lookup yields CDR1 MNHNY and CDR2 SVGAGI (reference sequence). The CDR3 DNA is TGTGCCAGCAGTTACTCGGGCACAGACCCCTACGAGCAGTACTTC. Its protein product is CASSYSGTDPYEQYF.

This chain joins TRBV5-1 and TRBJ2-3; tentatively, D is TRBD1 (6 bases). Germline lookup yields CDR1 SGHRS and CDR2 YFSETQ. The CDR3 consists of 14 residues. Trimming removed 1 base from V and 8 bases from J, with 14 bases in between. CDR3 protein: CASSLQGLRITQYF. The CDR3 DNA sequence: TGCGCCAGCAGCTTGCAGGGGCTTAGAATTACGCAGTATTTT.

V and J are TRBV5-6 and TRBJ2-2; 11 positions agree with TRBD2. The CDR3 is 16 residues long. Germline CDR1 reads SGHDT; CDR2 reads YYEEEE. Trimming removed 2 bases from V and 4 bases from J; junction bases left unmatched: 4. The CDR3 loop reads CASSFFLAGGTGELFF. CDR3 DNA: TGTGCCAGCAGCTTCTTTCTAGCGGGAGGCACCGGGGAGCTGTTTTTT.

This rearrangement joins TRBV28 to TRBJ2-3; the D is unclear. Trimming pared 5 bases from V and 4 bases from J, leaving 13 bases between. Per the germline V gene, CDR1 is MDHEN and CDR2 is SYDVKM. This CDR3 has 14 residues. The CDR3 coding sequence is TGTGCCAGCAGTACCGGGCCTAGTCCAGATACGCAGTATTTT. This codes for CASSTGPSPDTQYF.

CDR3 loop: CASSWSGGISTDTQYF. Written as DNA, the CDR3 is TGTGCCAGCAGCTGGTCTGGGGGCATAAGCACAGATACGCAGTATTTT. This chain links TRBV11-2 with TRBJ2-3; a possible D gene is TRBD1 (6 bases). Germline CDR1 SGHAT, CDR2 FQNNGV. The CDR3 spans 16 residues. Trimming pared 4 bases from V and 0 bases from J, leaving 14 bases between.

CDR3 sequence (DNA): TGCGCCAGCAGCTCCACAGGGATTGGGAACACTGAAGCTTTCTTT. This encodes CASSSTGIGNTEAFF. The genes are TRBV5-1 and TRBJ1-1; tentatively, D is TRBD1 (6 bases). CDR3 length: 15 amino acids. Germline CDR1 is SGHRS and CDR2 is YFSETQ. With 3 bases removed from V and 1 base from J, the gap between germline ends came to 13 bases.

This chain uses TRBV5-1 with TRBJ1-5; the D is unclear. The germline gives CDR1 SGHRS, CDR2 YFSETQ. V lost 4 bases and J 1 base, leaving 9 bases between the germline ends. This CDR3 region has 14 residues. The CDR3 loop is CASSTEGSNQPQHF. The CDR3 DNA follows: TGCGCCAGCAGCACGGAAGGGAGCAATCAGCCCCAGCATTTT.

V gene TRBV6-5 combines with J gene TRBJ1-5, with 9 bases that match TRBD1. The CDR3 consists of 15 residues. Germline V gene sequence: CDR1 MNHEY, CDR2 SVGAGI. V was pared by 5 bases and J by 7 bases, with 9 bases of the junction left unmatched. The CDR3 reads CASSRDRDIGQPQHF. CDR3 DNA: TGTGCCAGCAGTCGGGACAGGGATATTGGGCAGCCCCAGCATTTT.

Notes on this clone: Other nucleotide sequences in the sample specify the same CDR3. The V gene is TRBV5-1, the J gene TRBJ2-7; D is perhaps TRBD2 (5 bases). Looked up from germline, CDR1 is SGHRS and CDR2 is YFSETQ. The V end was cut by 2 bases, the J end by 0 bases, with 12 bases between. CDR3 length equals 15 residues. The CDR3 spells CASSFTGGSSYEQYF. The CDR3 coding sequence is TGCGCCAGCAGCTTTACGGGTGGGAGCTCCTACGAGCAGTACTTC.

The chain carries TRBV5-1 and TRBJ2-2; D gene unclear. Germline V gene data show CDR1 as SGHRS and CDR2 as YFSETQ. Trimming left V 4 bases short and J 5 bases short, with 15 bases between. CDR3 length equals 15 residues. The CDR3 DNA reads as TGCGCCAGCAGCCCCCTTGTAGGTGGGACCGGGGAGCTGTTTTTT. This codes for CASSPLVGGTGELFF.

The V gene is TRBV6-6, the J gene TRBJ1-1, with 8 bases fitting TRBD1. This CDR3 has 15 residues. V was pared by 5 bases and J by 0 bases, with 5 bases of the junction left unmatched. In germline, CDR1 is MNHNY, CDR2 SVGAGI (reference sequence). CDR3 sequence (DNA): TGTGCCAGCAGTCCGACAGGGGTTATGAACACTGAAGCTTTCTTT. Translating it yields CASSPTGVMNTEAFF.

The chain joins TRBV7-9 to TRBJ2-5, with 10 bases fitting TRBD2. The V gene end was trimmed by 1 base and the J gene end by 0 bases; junction bases not matched to a gene: 5. The germline gives CDR1 SEHNR, CDR2 FQNEAQ (reference sequence). The CDR3 sequence is 17 residues long. CDR3 protein: CASSLGLAGEYQETQYF. In nucleotides, the CDR3 is TGTGCCAGCAGCTTAGGGCTAGCGGGAGAGTACCAAGAGACCCAGTACTTC.

Comment on this clone: This sample also contains other DNA sequences that code for the same CDR3. The chain recombines TRBV5-4 with TRBJ1-1; weak D call: TRBD1 (5 bases). CDR1 is SGHNT and CDR2 is YYREEE in the germline V gene (reference sequence). Trimming pared 0 bases from V and 11 bases from J, leaving 14 bases between. This CDR3 contains 13 residues. CDR3 DNA: TGTGCCAGCAGCTTGGAAAGTCAGGGTGAGGCTTTCTTT. Translation gives CASSLESQGEAFF.

In its sample, this clone was seen once. CDR3 loop: CASSVGGSGTGELFF. In DNA, the CDR3 is TGTGCCAGCAGCGTAGGGGGCTCCGGCACCGGGGAGCTGTTTTTT. V usage is TRBV28 and J usage is TRBJ2-2, with TRBD1 identical over 7 bases. In germline, CDR1 is MDHEN, CDR2 SYDVKM. V lost 6 bases to trimming and J lost 4 bases; unmatched junction nucleotides: 8. CDR3 length equals 15 residues.

The chain carries TRBV5-4 and TRBJ2-7, with 9 bases aligning to TRBD1. The CDR3 totals 15 residues. V shed 2 bases, J shed 6 bases, and the junction held 9 bases outside the gene matches. Germline CDR1 is SGHNT and CDR2 is YYREEE (reference sequence). The CDR3 DNA sequence: TGTGCCAGCAGCTTCCCGGGACAGGGACTTTTCGAGCAGTACTTC. Translated, it gives CASSFPGQGLFEQYF. Full variable domain (outside the CDR3, taken from reference TRBV5-4 and TRBJ2-7): ETGVTQSPTHLIKTRGQQVTLRCSSQSGHNTVSWYQQALGQGPQFIFQYYREEENGRGNFPPRFSGLQFPNYSSELNVNALELDDSALYLCASSFPGQGLFEQYFGPGTRLTVT.

The gene calls are TRBV7-3 and TRBJ2-7, with D perhaps matching TRBD1 or TRBD2 (6 bases each). Germline lookup yields CDR1 SGHTA and CDR2 FQGTGA. Trimming cost V 4 bases and J 5 bases, with 18 bases left between them. This CDR3 is built from 15 residues. The CDR3 nucleotides read TGTGCCAGCAGCTGGGAAGGGGGGCCACCCAACGAGCAGTACTTC. It specifies CASSWEGGPPNEQYF.

The CDR3: CASSIGAVWDTEAFF. For the CDR3, the DNA is TGTGCCAGTAGTATAGGAGCAGTCTGGGACACTGAAGCTTTCTTT. The V gene is TRBV19, the J gene TRBJ1-1; D unresolved. Germline-derived CDR1 and CDR2 are LNHDA and SQIVND (reference sequence). The ends were cut back, 1 base at V and 3 bases at J, with 12 bases in the middle. This CDR3 region has 15 residues.

The genes are TRBV5-1 and TRBJ1-4; the D gene is possibly TRBD1 (5 bases). This CDR3 has 15 residues. CDR1 and CDR2 (germline): SGHRS, YFSETQ. V lost 4 bases and J 7 bases, leaving 17 bases between the germline ends. The CDR3, as DNA: TGCGCCAGCAGCCTGACGGGTACAGGCAGTGAAAAACTGTTTTTT. It codes for CASSLTGTGSEKLFF.

The V gene is TRBV30, the J gene TRBJ2-7; maybe TRBD1 (6 bases). The germline gives CDR1 GTSNPN, CDR2 SVGIG (reference sequence). Trimming took 2 bases from V and 3 from J, leaving 11 bases between them. This CDR3 has 13 residues. This CDR3 is CAWSPRTVYEQYF. The CDR3 DNA is TGTGCCTGGAGTCCACGGACAGTCTACGAGCAGTACTTC.

V is TRBV27 and J is TRBJ2-1; 8 bases agree with TRBD2. This CDR3 comprises 17 residues. With 5 bases clipped from V and 0 bases from J, the junction kept 9 bases outside the gene matches. Germline CDR1 is MNHEY and CDR2 is SMNVEV (reference sequence). CDR3 DNA: TGTGCCAGCAGTCCCGACATTAGCGGGGTCTCCTACAATGAGCAGTTCTTC. Amino acid sequence: CASSPDISGVSYNEQFF.

In its sample, this clone was seen once. V is TRBV6-1 and J is TRBJ1-5, with 12 positions matching TRBD1. The CDR3 loop spans 16 amino acids. The germline CDR1 and CDR2 sequences are MNHNS and SASEGT. The V and J ends lost 4 bases and 6 bases, in that order; junction bases with no gene match: 7. CDR3 residues: CASSVLGTGGGQPQHF. CDR3 in DNA: TGTGCCAGCAGTGTACTTGGGACAGGGGGCGGTCAGCCCCAGCATTTT.

The genes are TRBV5-4 and TRBJ1-1; no reliable D call. Trimming removed 4 bases from V and 10 bases from J, with 17 bases in between. Looked up from germline, CDR1 is SGHNT and CDR2 is YYREEE (reference sequence). The CDR3 is 13 residues long. The CDR3 is CASSGTPQRVAFF. CDR3 coding DNA: TGTGCCAGCAGCGGAACCCCCCAACGGGTAGCTTTCTTT.

CDR3 DNA: TGTGCCAGTAGTATAGCGGGCAGGGGGAAATATAATTCACCCCTCCACTTT. Its translation: CASSIAGRGKYNSPLHF. The J gene is TRBJ1-6, the V gene TRBV19; 7 nucleotides match TRBD1. Germline CDR1 LNHDA, CDR2 SQIVND (reference sequence). V lost 1 base and J lost 4; bases outside the gene matches: 7. The CDR3 length is 17 residues.

The chain's CDR3 is CASSLRGLAGEEQYF. In nucleotides, the CDR3 is TGCGCCAGCAGCTTGAGGGGACTAGCGGGAGAAGAGCAGTACTTC. The chain has TRBV5-1 and TRBJ2-7; 14 nucleotides agree with TRBD2. With V trimmed by 1 base and J by 7 bases, 4 bases remained unmatched. Per the germline V gene, CDR1 is SGHRS and CDR2 is YFSETQ. The CDR3 loop spans 15 amino acids.

The genes are TRBV18 and TRBJ2-3; TRBD1 agrees at 8 bases. This CDR3 has 14 residues. Per germline, CDR1 KGHSH and CDR2 LQKENI. For the CDR3, the DNA is TGTGCAGGCCAGCCGGACAGGGAAACAGATACGCAGTATTTT. This sequence encodes CAGQPDRETDTQYF.

V gene TRBV6-6 combines with J gene TRBJ1-2, with unresolved D. The CDR3 consists of 12 residues. V was clipped by 1 base and J by 6 bases, with 6 bases between them. Germline V CDR1 and CDR2: MNHNY, SVGAGI (reference sequence). Here the CDR3 reads CASSYFGDGYTF. The CDR3 nucleotides read TGTGCCAGCAGTTACTTCGGAGATGGCTACACCTTC.